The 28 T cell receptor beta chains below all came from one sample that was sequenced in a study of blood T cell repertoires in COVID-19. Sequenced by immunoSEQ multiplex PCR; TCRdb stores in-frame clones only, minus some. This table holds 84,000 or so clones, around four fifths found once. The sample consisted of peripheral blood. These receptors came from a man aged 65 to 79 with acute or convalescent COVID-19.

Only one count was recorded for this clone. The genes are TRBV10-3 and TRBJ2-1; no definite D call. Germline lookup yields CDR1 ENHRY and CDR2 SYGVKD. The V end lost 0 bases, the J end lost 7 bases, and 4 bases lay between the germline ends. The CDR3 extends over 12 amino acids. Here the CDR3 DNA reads TGTGCCATCAGTGAGTCCGCGAATGAGCAGTTCTTC. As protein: CAISESANEQFF.

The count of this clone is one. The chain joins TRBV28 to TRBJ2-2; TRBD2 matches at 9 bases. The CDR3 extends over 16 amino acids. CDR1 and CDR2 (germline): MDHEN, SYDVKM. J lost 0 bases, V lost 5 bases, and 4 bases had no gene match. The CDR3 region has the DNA TGTGCCAGCAGTCTAGCGGGACCCTCGAACACCGGGGAGCTGTTTTTT. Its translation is CASSLAGPSNTGELFF.

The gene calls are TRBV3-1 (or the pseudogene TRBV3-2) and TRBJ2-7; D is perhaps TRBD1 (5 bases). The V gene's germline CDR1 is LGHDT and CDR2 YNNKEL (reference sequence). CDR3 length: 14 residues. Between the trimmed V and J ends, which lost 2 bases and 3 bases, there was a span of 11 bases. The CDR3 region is CASSQSLQGYEQYV. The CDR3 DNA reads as TGTGCCAGCAGCCAATCCCTCCAGGGCTACGAGCAGTACGTC.

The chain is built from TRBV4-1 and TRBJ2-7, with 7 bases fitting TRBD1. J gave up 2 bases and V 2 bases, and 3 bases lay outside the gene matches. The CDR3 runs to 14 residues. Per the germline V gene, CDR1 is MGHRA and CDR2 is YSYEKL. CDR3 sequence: CASSQNRGTYEQYF. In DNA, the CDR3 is TGCGCCAGCAGCCAAAACAGGGGTACCTACGAGCAGTACTTC.

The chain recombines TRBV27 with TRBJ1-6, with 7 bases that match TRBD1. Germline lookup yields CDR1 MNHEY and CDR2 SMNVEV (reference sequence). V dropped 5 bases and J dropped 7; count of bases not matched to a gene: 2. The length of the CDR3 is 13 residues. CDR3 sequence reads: CASSDRENSPLHF. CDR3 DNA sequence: TGTGCCAGCAGTGACAGGGAGAATTCACCCCTCCACTTT.

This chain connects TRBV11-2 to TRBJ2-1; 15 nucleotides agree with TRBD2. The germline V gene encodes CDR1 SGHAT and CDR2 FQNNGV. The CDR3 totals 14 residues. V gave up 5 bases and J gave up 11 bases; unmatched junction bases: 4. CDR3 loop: CASSRTSGGGQQFF. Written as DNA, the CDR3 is TGTGCCAGCAGCCGGACTAGCGGGGGGGGCCAGCAGTTCTTC.

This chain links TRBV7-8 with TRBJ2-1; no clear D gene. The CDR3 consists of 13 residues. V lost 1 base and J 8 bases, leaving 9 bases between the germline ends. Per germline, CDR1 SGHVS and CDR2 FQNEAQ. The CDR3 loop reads CASSLVLLYEQFF. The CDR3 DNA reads TGTGCCAGCAGCTTAGTTCTACTATATGAGCAGTTCTTC.

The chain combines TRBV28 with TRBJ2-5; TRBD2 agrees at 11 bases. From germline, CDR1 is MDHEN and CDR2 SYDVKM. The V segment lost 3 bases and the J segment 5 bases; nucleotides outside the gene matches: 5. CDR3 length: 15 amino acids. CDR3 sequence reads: CASSFGLAGGETQYF. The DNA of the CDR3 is TGTGCCAGCAGTTTTGGACTAGCGGGTGGCGAGACCCAGTACTTC.

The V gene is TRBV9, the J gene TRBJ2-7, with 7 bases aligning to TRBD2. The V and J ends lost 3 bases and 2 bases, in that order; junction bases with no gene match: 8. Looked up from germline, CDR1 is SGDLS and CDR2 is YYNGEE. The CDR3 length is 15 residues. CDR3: CASSAGAGSTYEQYF. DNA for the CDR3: TGTGCCAGCAGCGCCGGAGCGGGGTCTACCTACGAGCAGTACTTC.

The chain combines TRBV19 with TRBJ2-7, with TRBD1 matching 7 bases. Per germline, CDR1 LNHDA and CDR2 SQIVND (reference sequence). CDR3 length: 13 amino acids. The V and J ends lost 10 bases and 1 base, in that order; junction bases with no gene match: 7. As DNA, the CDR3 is TGTGCCACCCGGGACAGTGGATCCTACGAGCAGTACTTC. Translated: CATRDSGSYEQYF.

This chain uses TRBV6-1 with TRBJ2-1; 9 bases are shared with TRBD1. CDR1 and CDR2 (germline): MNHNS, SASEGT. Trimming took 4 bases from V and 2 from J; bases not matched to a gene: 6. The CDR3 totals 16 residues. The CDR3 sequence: CASSATGTGPYNEQFF. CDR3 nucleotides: TGTGCCAGCAGTGCTACCGGGACAGGGCCCTACAATGAGCAGTTCTTC.

The CDR3 DNA is TGTGCCAGTACTGGCCAGGGAGGATACAATGAGCAGTTCTTC. Its protein product is CASTGQGGYNEQFF. The chain joins TRBV19 to TRBJ2-1; D possibly corresponds to TRBD2 (6 bases). V lost 7 bases and J 4 bases, leaving 14 bases between the germline ends. Germline V gene lookup returns CDR1 LNHDA and CDR2 SQIVND (reference sequence). The CDR3 extends over 14 amino acids.

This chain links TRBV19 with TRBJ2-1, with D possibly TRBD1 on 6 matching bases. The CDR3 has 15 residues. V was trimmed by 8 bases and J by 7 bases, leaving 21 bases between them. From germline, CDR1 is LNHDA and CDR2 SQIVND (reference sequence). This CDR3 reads CASSTGTLQGNEQFF. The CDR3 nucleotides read TGTGCCAGTTCTACCGGGACCCTTCAGGGGAATGAGCAGTTCTTC. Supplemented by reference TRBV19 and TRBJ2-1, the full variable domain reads DGGITQSPKYLFRKEGQNVTLSCEQNLNHDAMYWYRQDPGQGLRLIYYSQIVNDFQKGDIAEGYSVSREKKESFPLTVTSAQKNPTAFYLCASSTGTLQGNEQFFGPGTRLTVL.

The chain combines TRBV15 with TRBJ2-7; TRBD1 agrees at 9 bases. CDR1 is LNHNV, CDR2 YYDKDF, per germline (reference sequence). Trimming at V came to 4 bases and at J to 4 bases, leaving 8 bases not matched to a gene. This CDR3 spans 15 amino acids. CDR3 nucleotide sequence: TGTGCCACCAGCATTCAACCGGGACAGGGATACGAGCAGTACTTC. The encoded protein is CATSIQPGQGYEQYF.

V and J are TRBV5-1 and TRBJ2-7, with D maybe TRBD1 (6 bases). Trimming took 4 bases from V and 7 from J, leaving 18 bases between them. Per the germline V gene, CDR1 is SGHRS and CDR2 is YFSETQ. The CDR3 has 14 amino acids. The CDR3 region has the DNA TGCGCCAGCAGCCAGGGCTCCAGGGGCATGGAGCAGTACTTC. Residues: CASSQGSRGMEQYF.

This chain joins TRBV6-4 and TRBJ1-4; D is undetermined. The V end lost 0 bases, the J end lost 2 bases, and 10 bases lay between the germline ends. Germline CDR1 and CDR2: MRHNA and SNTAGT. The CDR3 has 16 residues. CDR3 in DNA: TGTGCCAGCAGTGACTCGAAAAAGGAGACTAATGAAAAACTGTTTTTT. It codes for CASSDSKKETNEKLFF.

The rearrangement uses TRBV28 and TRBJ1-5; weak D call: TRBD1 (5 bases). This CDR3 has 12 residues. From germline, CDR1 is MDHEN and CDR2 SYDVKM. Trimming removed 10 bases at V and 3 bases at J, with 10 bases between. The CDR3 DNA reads TGTGCCACCCGACAGCTCAATCAGCCCCAGCATTTT. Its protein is CATRQLNQPQHF.

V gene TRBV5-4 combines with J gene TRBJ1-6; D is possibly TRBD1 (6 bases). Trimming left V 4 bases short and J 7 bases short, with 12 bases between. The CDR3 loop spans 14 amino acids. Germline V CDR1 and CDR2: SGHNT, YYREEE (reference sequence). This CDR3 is CASSQQGRNSPLHF. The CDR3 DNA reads TGTGCCAGCAGCCAGCAGGGGCGGAATTCACCCCTCCACTTT.

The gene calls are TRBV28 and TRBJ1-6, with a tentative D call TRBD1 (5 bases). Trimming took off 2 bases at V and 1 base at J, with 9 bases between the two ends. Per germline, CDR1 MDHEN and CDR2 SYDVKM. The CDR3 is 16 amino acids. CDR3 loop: CASSLRGVSYNSPLHF. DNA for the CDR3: TGTGCCAGCAGTTTACGGGGGGTGTCCTATAATTCACCCCTCCACTTT.

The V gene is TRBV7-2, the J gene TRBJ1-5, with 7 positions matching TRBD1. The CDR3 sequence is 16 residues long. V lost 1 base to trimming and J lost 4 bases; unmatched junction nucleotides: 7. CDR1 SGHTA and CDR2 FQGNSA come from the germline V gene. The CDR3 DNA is TGTGCCAGCAGCTTAGGCGGCAGGGGGTCGAATCAGCCCCAGCATTTT. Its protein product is CASSLGGRGSNQPQHF.

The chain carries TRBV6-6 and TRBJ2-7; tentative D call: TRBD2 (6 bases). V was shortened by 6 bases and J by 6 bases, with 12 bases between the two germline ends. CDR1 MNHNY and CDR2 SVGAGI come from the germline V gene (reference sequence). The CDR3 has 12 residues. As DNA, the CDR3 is TGTGCCAGCAGCCCGGGACTCTTCGAGCAGTACTTC. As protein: CASSPGLFEQYF.

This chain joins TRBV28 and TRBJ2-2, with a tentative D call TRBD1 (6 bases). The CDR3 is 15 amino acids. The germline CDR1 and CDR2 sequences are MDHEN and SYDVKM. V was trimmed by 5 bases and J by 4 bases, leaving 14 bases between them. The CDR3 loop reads CASSTTGRSTGELFF. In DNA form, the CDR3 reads TGTGCCAGCAGTACGACAGGTCGGAGCACCGGGGAGCTGTTTTTT.

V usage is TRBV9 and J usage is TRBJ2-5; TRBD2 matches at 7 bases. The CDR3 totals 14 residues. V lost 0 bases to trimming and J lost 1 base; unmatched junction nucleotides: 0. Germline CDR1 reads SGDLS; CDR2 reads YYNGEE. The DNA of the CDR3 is TGTGCCAGCAGCGTAGGCGGGGGCCAAGAGACCCAGTACTTC. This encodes CASSVGGGQETQYF.

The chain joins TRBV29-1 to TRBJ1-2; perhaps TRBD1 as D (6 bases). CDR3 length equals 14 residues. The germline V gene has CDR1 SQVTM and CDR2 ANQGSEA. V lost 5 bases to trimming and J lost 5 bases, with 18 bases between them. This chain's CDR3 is CSVLFSGVGYGYTF. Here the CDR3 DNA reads TGCAGCGTTTTGTTTTCAGGGGTGGGGTATGGCTACACCTTC. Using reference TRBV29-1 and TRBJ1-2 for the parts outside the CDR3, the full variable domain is SAVISQKPSRDICQRGTSLTIQCQVDSQVTMMFWYRQQPGQSLTLIATANQGSEATYESGFVIDKFPISRPNLTFSTLTVSNMSPEDSSIYLCSVLFSGVGYGYTFGSGTRLTVV.

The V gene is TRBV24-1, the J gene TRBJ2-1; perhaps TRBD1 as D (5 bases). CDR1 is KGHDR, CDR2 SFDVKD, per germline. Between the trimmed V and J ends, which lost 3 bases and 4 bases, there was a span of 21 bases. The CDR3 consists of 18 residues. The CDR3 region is CATSDNGSETGAYNEQFF. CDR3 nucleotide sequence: TGTGCCACCAGTGATAATGGATCCGAGACTGGGGCTTACAATGAGCAGTTCTTC.

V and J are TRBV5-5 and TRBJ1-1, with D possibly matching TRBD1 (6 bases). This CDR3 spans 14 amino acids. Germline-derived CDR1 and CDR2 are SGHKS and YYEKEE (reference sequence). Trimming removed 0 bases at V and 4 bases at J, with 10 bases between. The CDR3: CASSLGGQVTEAFF. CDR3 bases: TGTGCCAGCAGCTTGGGGGGGCAGGTCACTGAAGCTTTCTTT.

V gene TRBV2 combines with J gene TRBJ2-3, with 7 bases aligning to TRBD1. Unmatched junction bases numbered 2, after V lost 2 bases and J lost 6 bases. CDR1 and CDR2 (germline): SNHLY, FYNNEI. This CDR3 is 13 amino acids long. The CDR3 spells CASSEQGVDTQYF. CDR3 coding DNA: TGTGCCAGCAGTGAACAGGGGGTGGATACGCAGTATTTT.

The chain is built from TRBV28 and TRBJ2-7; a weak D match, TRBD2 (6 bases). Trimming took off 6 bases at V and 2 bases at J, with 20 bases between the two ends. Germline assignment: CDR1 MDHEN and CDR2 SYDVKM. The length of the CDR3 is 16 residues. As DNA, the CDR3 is TGTGCCAGCAGCTCCCCAATTCGGGGGACCACCTACGAGCAGTACTTC. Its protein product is CASSSPIRGTTYEQYF.